Below are 32 T cell receptor beta chains sequenced from a single sample in a study of early T cells in non-severe SARS-CoV-2 infection. TCRdb reprocessed the 5' RACE reads via MiXCR and lists one record per CDR3 protein. The sample includes around 70,000 distinct CDR3 sequences, around 9% seen only once; the top ten take roughly 3.2%. Sequenced: whole blood. These receptors were taken from an adult who was a healthcare worker with PCR-confirmed SARS-CoV-2 infection or an uninfected control (not recorded which).

This clonotype has ten or more counts. The chain uses TRBV12-3 or TRBV12-4 and TRBJ2-7; tentatively, D is TRBD2 (6 bases). Between the trimmed V and J ends, which lost 3 bases and 3 bases, there was a span of 12 bases. There are 14 residues in the CDR3. As DNA, the CDR3 is TGTGCCAGCAGTTTTCGGAGGGAATACTACGAGCAGTACTTC. It encodes CASSFRREYYEQYF.

A few counts support this clonotype. V is TRBV30 and J is TRBJ2-3; weak D call: TRBD1 (6 bases). Germline loops: CDR1 GTSNPN, CDR2 SVGIG (reference sequence). Trimming removed 7 bases at V and 2 bases at J, with 13 bases between. There are 13 residues in the CDR3. The CDR3: CASRGHLTDTQYF. The CDR3, as DNA: TGTGCCTCCCGGGGACACCTCACAGATACGCAGTATTTT.

This clonotype showed up many times. The V call is TRBV13, the J call TRBJ2-7, with 7 nucleotides matching TRBD1. This CDR3 spans 19 amino acids. J gave up 1 base and V 3 bases, and 18 bases lay outside the gene matches. The germline V gene has CDR1 PRHDT and CDR2 FYEKMQ (reference sequence). DNA for the CDR3: TGTGCCAGCAGCTTCCGACCTTCCGTGACAGGGACAAATTCCTACGAGCAGTACTTC. This encodes CASSFRPSVTGTNSYEQYF.

Many counts were recorded for this clonotype. The junction differs from germline at one of its ends, possibly a read error. The chain links TRBV20-1 to TRBJ2-3, with 7 bases fitting TRBD2. The CDR3 extends over 14 amino acids. In germline, CDR1 is DFQATT, CDR2 SNEGSKA (reference sequence). The CDR3 coding sequence is TGCAGTGCCAGAGCGGGATTTGCTACAGATACGCAGTATTTT. Protein product: CSARAGFATDTQYF.

The CDR3 sequence: CASSLGPVQETQYF. In DNA, the CDR3 is TGTGCCAGCAGCTTAGGACCGGTACAAGAGACCCAGTACTTC. The chain couples TRBV7-3 to TRBJ2-5; D unresolved. The CDR3 length is 14 residues. Deletions cut 2 bases from V and 2 bases from J, with 9 bases between. Germline values: CDR1 SGHTA, CDR2 FQGTGA.

This clonotype was seen once. This chain links TRBV11-3 with TRBJ2-2; 10 bases align to TRBD2. From germline, CDR1 is SGHNT and CDR2 YENEEA. The V segment lost 3 bases and the J segment 2 bases; nucleotides outside the gene matches: 3. The CDR3 loop spans 16 amino acids. The CDR3 coding sequence is TGTGCCAGCAGCTTGGGACTAGCGATTAACACCGGGGAGCTGTTTTTT. Protein: CASSLGLAINTGELFF.

V and J are TRBV19 and TRBJ2-7; D possibly corresponds to TRBD1 (6 bases). The CDR3 runs 15 residues. The germline CDR1 and CDR2 sequences are LNHDA and SQIVND (reference sequence). Trimming cost V 0 bases and J 3 bases, with 12 bases left between them. CDR3 DNA: TGTGCCAGTAGTATAGACCCGGGACAACGCTACGAGCAGTACTTC. It yields the protein CASSIDPGQRYEQYF.

The chain joins TRBV5-5 to TRBJ2-6; D remains unclear. Per germline, CDR1 SGHKS and CDR2 YYEKEE (reference sequence). V was clipped by 5 bases and J by 0 bases, with 12 bases between them. The CDR3 runs to 16 residues. DNA of the CDR3: TGTGCCAGCAGGAAATCCCAGGACTCTGGGGCCAACGTCCTGACTTTC. Protein sequence: CASRKSQDSGANVLTF.

This clonotype was picked up a small number of times. This chain uses TRBV21-1 with TRBJ1-4; TRBD1 is the table's D call, not checked against the DNA. TRBV21-1 corresponds to a pseudogene. This CDR3 region has 15 residues. The CDR3, as DNA: TGTGCCAGCAGCAAGGAGACAGGGGCTAATGAAAAACTGTTTTTT. The encoded protein is CASSKETGANEKLFF.

The table lists this clonotype with many counts. This chain connects TRBV14 to TRBJ1-2; D remains unclear. The V gene lost 0 bases and the J gene lost 2 bases, with 10 bases spanning the gap. From germline, CDR1 is SGHDN and CDR2 FVKESK. The CDR3 totals 15 residues. The CDR3 loop is CASSQDGRPNYGYTF. CDR3 in DNA: TGTGCCAGCAGCCAAGATGGGAGACCGAACTATGGCTACACCTTC.

The chain links TRBV28 to TRBJ1-1; no reliable D call. The CDR3 totals 14 residues. The germline V and J ends were trimmed by 2 bases and 2 bases, with 9 bases remaining between them. CDR1 MDHEN and CDR2 SYDVKM come from the germline V gene. The CDR3 nucleotides read TGTGCCAGCAGTTTACGCGGTATTAACACTGAAGCTTTCTTT. This gives the protein CASSLRGINTEAFF.

The sample holds many counts of this clonotype. This chain uses TRBV3-1 with TRBJ1-5, with 9 bases matching TRBD1. CDR1 is LGHDT, CDR2 YNNKEL, per germline (reference sequence). CDR3 length: 15 residues. Trimming removed 3 bases from V and 5 bases from J; junction bases left unmatched: 5. CDR3 DNA sequence: TGTGCCAGCAGCCAGGGGACAGGGTTGTATCAGCCCCAGCATTTT. Translation: CASSQGTGLYQPQHF.

V and J are TRBV7-9 and TRBJ2-2; D unresolved. The V end was cut by 4 bases, the J end by 3 bases, with 9 bases between. CDR1 is SEHNR and CDR2 is FQNEAQ in the germline V gene (reference sequence). This CDR3 is built from 14 residues. In nucleotides, the CDR3 is TGTGCCAGCAGCTCTGGGTTCGACACCGGGGAGCTGTTTTTT. Translation: CASSSGFDTGELFF. The full variable domain, rest sourced from reference TRBV7-9 and TRBJ2-2, is DTGVSQNPRHKITKRGQNVTFRCDPISEHNRLYWYRQTLGQGPEFLTYFQNEAQLEKSRLLSDRFSAERPKGSFSTLEIQRTEQGDSAMYLCASSSGFDTGELFFGEGSRLTVL.

This clonotype was seen repeatedly, ten times or more. The V and J genes are TRBV10-3 and TRBJ2-3; 8 nucleotides align to TRBD2. The CDR3 runs to 14 residues. V shed 4 bases and J 2 bases; nucleotides not matched to a gene: 2. Per germline, CDR1 ENHRY and CDR2 SYGVKD. The CDR3 region is CAISVAGNTDTQYF. CDR3 nucleotide sequence: TGTGCCATCAGTGTAGCGGGAAACACAGATACGCAGTATTTT.

The V and J genes are TRBV18 and TRBJ1-5; D call uncertain. CDR1 and CDR2 (germline): KGHSH, LQKENI. The CDR3 has 17 amino acids. V lost 3 bases to trimming and J lost 2 bases, with 17 bases between them. CDR3 loop: CASSPPYGIGGNQPQHF. CDR3 nucleotide sequence: TGTGCCAGCTCACCCCCTTACGGGATTGGGGGCAATCAGCCCCAGCATTTT.

The sample holds a few counts of this clonotype. This sequence joins TRBV20-1 and TRBJ2-5; D possibly corresponds to TRBD2 (5 bases). The CDR3 consists of 14 residues. Trimming cost V 3 bases and J 2 bases, with 13 bases left between them. Germline V CDR1 and CDR2: DFQATT, SNEGSKA (reference sequence). The CDR3 here is CSARGSGVQETQYF. In DNA, the CDR3 is TGCAGTGCTAGGGGGAGTGGAGTGCAAGAGACCCAGTACTTC.

The CDR3 nucleotides are TGCGCCAACGGACGGCCGAACACCGGGGAGCTGTTTTTT. It yields the protein CANGRPNTGELFF. This rearrangement joins TRBV10-2 to TRBJ2-2, with D unclear. Germline lookup yields CDR1 WSHSY and CDR2 SAAADI. CDR3 length: 13 residues. Trimming shortened V by 10 bases and J by 0 bases, and 9 bases separated the two germline ends.

The chain joins TRBV20-1 to TRBJ2-5; TRBD2 matches 11 bases. CDR1 is DFQATT, CDR2 SNEGSKA, per germline (reference sequence). The CDR3 spans 15 residues. The V gene end was trimmed by 6 bases and the J gene end by 5 bases; junction bases not matched to a gene: 11. CDR3 protein: CSAPRPGLAGETQYF. The CDR3 DNA reads as TGCAGTGCACCTAGACCCGGACTAGCGGGTGAGACCCAGTACTTC.

This clonotype was seen repeatedly, ten times or more. The chain couples TRBV7-2 to TRBJ1-1, with a weak D call TRBD1 (5 bases). With 2 bases removed from V and 0 bases from J, the gap between germline ends came to 13 bases. Looked up from germline, CDR1 is SGHTA and CDR2 is FQGNSA. This CDR3 comprises 16 residues. CDR3 DNA: TGTGCCAGCAGCTTAAATGGTCCGGGGCTGAACACTGAAGCTTTCTTT. Translation gives CASSLNGPGLNTEAFF.

This clonotype was seen more than once but under ten times. The CDR3 sequence: CASSLALGSGRTSYEQYF. CDR3 in DNA: TGTGCCAGCAGCTTAGCGCTAGGTAGCGGGAGGACTTCATACGAGCAGTACTTC. V usage is TRBV7-2 and J usage is TRBJ2-7; TRBD2 agrees at 10 bases. The germline V gene has CDR1 SGHTA and CDR2 FQGNSA. Unmatched junction bases numbered 12, after V lost 0 bases and J lost 4 bases. There are 18 residues in the CDR3. Based on the CDR3 plus reference TRBV7-2 and TRBJ2-7, the full variable domain is GAGVSQSPSNKVTEKGKDVELRCDPISGHTALYWYRQSLGQGLEFLIYFQGNSAPDKSGLPSDRFSAERTGGSVSTLTIQRTQQEDSAVYLCASSLALGSGRTSYEQYFGPGTRLTVT.

The chain is built from TRBV10-3 and TRBJ1-1; 7 bases agree with TRBD1. V lost 7 bases to trimming and J lost 5 bases; unmatched junction nucleotides: 13. Germline V gene sequence: CDR1 ENHRY, CDR2 SYGVKD. The CDR3 loop spans 15 amino acids. The CDR3 DNA reads TGTGCCATCAAGGAGAGGGCAGGGGGAAGAACTGAAGCTTTCTTT. As protein: CAIKERAGGRTEAFF.

Only a few counts were recorded for this clonotype. The chain combines TRBV2 with TRBJ1-3; the D gene is possibly TRBD1 (6 bases). Germline V lookup: CDR1 SNHLY, CDR2 FYNNEI. The CDR3 spans 14 residues. V gave up 4 bases and J gave up 3 bases, with 10 bases separating them. The CDR3 here is CASSGGALGNTIYF. CDR3 in DNA: TGTGCCAGCAGTGGGGGGGCGCTTGGAAACACCATATATTTT.

This clonotype showed up many times. The chain carries TRBV12-3 or TRBV12-4 and TRBJ2-7; no clear D gene. The V and J ends lost 5 bases and 4 bases respectively, with 6 bases between them. The CDR3 contains 11 residues. For the CDR3, the DNA is TGTGCCAGCAGTCCGCGATACGAGCAGTACTTC. This gives the protein CASSPRYEQYF.

The chain has TRBV28 and TRBJ2-4; D gene uncertain. V dropped 6 bases and J dropped 0 bases, with 15 bases sitting between them. The CDR3 totals 16 residues. CDR1 MDHEN and CDR2 SYDVKM come from the germline V gene. DNA of the CDR3: TGTGCCAGCAGGTCCCCAATGGGCGCAGCCAAAAACATTCAGTACTTC. Translating gives CASRSPMGAAKNIQYF.

The V call is TRBV29-1, the J call TRBJ1-1, with D possibly TRBD1 on 6 matching bases. V was shortened by 3 bases and J by 3 bases, with 8 bases between the two germline ends. Germline CDR1 is SQVTM and CDR2 is ANQGSEA. The CDR3 is made up of 12 amino acids. The CDR3 region is CSVEDSDTEAFF. In DNA form, the CDR3 reads TGCAGCGTTGAGGACAGCGACACTGAAGCTTTCTTT.

This clonotype was detected many times. The V gene is TRBV29-1, the J gene TRBJ2-3; D is tentatively TRBD1 or TRBD2 (5 bases each). Germline CDR1 is SQVTM and CDR2 is ANQGSEA. V was pared by 1 base and J by 3 bases, with 8 bases between. The CDR3 has 13 residues. The CDR3 region is CSVEVGGTDTQYF. DNA for the CDR3: TGCAGCGTTGAAGTTGGGGGAACAGATACGCAGTATTTT.

This rearrangement joins TRBV3-2 to TRBJ2-7; the table's D call, TRBD2, was not checked against the DNA. TRBV3-2 is a known pseudogene. The CDR3 spans 15 residues. For the CDR3, the DNA is TGTGCCAGCAGCCAAGGTGGGACTATTTCCTACGAGCAGTACTTC. Residues: CASSQGGTISYEQYF.

This clonotype was seen at least ten times. The chain has TRBV9 and TRBJ1-1, with a possible D match to TRBD1 (5 bases). Germline lookup yields CDR1 SGDLS and CDR2 YYNGEE. V lost 0 bases and J 8 bases, leaving 14 bases between the germline ends. The CDR3 sequence is 14 residues long. CDR3 DNA sequence: TGTGCCAGCAGCGTAGTAGTTGGGGGAACAGAAGCTTTCTTT. As protein: CASSVVVGGTEAFF.

This clonotype was observed at least ten times. The chain carries TRBV4-2 and TRBJ2-1; D might be TRBD2 (5 bases). Trimming left V 1 base short and J 8 bases short, with 12 bases between. CDR3 length: 14 residues. Germline CDR1 LGHNA, CDR2 YNFKEQ. The CDR3 nucleotides read TGTGCCAGCAGCCAAGTCGGCCTAGCCCATGAGCAGTTCTTC. Amino acid sequence: CASSQVGLAHEQFF.

There are many counts of this clonotype. The gene calls are TRBV7-2 and TRBJ2-3, with D tentatively TRBD2 (5 bases). The CDR3 spans 17 residues. CDR1 and CDR2 from the germline V gene are SGHTA and FQGNSA. V lost 3 bases, J lost 2 bases, and 18 bases lay in between. CDR3 sequence reads: CASSLRGYSGYTDTQYF. The DNA of the CDR3 is TGTGCCAGCAGCTTGCGTGGGTACAGCGGCTACACAGATACGCAGTATTTT.

This clonotype has only a few counts. The gene calls are TRBV10-3 and TRBJ1-5; a possible D gene is TRBD1 (6 bases). The CDR3 runs to 13 residues. The V and J ends lost 5 bases and 1 base respectively, with 6 bases between them. From germline, CDR1 is ENHRY and CDR2 SYGVKD. Here the CDR3 DNA reads TGTGCCATCAGTACAGGGAGCAATCAGCCCCAGCATTTT. Its translation: CAISTGSNQPQHF.

This sequence joins TRBV20-1 and TRBJ2-5; TRBD1 matches at 12 bases. This CDR3 has 15 amino acids. Germline V gene lookup returns CDR1 DFQATT and CDR2 SNEGSKA (reference sequence). V dropped 6 bases and J dropped 6; count of bases not matched to a gene: 11. CDR3 region: CSAPTGTGGAKTQYF. The DNA for the CDR3 is TGCAGTGCCCCCACCGGGACAGGGGGCGCGAAGACCCAGTACTTC.